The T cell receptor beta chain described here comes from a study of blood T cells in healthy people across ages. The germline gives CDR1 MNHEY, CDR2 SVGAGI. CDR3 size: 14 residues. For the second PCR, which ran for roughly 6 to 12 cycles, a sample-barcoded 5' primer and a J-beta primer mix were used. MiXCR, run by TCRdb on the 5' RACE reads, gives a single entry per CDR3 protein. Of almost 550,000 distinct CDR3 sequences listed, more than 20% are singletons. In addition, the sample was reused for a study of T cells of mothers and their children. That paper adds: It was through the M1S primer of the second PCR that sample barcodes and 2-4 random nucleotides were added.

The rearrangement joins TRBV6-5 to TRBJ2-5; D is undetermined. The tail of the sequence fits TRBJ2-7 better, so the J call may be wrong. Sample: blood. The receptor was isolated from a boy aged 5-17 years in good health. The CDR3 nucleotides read TGTGCCAGCAGTTATTATGGGCCCTCCTACGAGCAGTACTTC. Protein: CASSYYGPSYEQYF.